This TCR beta chain was recovered during a study of blood T cell repertoires in COVID-19. J was trimmed by 3 bases and V by 3 bases; bases with no gene match: 2. The CDR3 contains 15 residues. CDR1 KGHSH and CDR2 LQKENI come from the germline V gene. With respect to this clone: Distinct nucleotide sequences in the sample also encode this CDR3.

TCRdb keeps only in-frame clones here, not all; method: immunoSEQ multiplex PCR. The top ten hold roughly 2.6% of the sample, which has about 220,000 clones, 70% to 90% seen once. Sequenced sample: peripheral blood. J is TRBJ2-1 and V is TRBV18; 10 bases line up with TRBD2. The receptor's source is a man aged 45-65 years who had recovered from COVID-19. DNA for the CDR3: TGTGCCAGCTCACCCCTAGCGGGGGACTACAATGAGCAGTTCTTC. Translating gives CASSPLAGDYNEQFF. The whole variable domain, remainder taken from reference TRBV18 and TRBJ2-1, is NAGVMQNPRHLVRRRGQEARLRCSPMKGHSHVYWYRQLPEEGLKFMVYLQKENIIDESGMPKERFSAEFPKEGPSILRIQQVVRGDSAAYFCASSPLAGDYNEQFFGPGTRLTVL.